This T cell receptor (beta chain) was captured by sequencing in a study of T cell responses to AZD1222 COVID-19 vaccine. Profiling relied on immunoSEQ multiplex PCR, and the TCRdb table lists in-frame clones only, not all of them. This table holds 150,000 or so clones, 80% to 90% found once. The CDR3 has 18 residues. V was pared by 4 bases and J by 0 bases, with 18 bases between. Germline V lookup: CDR1 KGHDR, CDR2 SFDVKD. The gene calls are TRBV24-1 and TRBJ2-1; D possibly matches TRBD1 or TRBD2 (6 bases each). This receptor was obtained from an adult in good health. Here the sequenced sample was peripheral blood, taken on day 0 of AZD1222 vaccination. For the CDR3, the DNA is TGTGCCACCAGTGACGCACAGGGACGGGGGAGCTCCTACAATGAGCAGTTCTTC. It encodes CATSDAQGRGSSYNEQFF.